The 2 T cell receptor beta chains presented below share a single source sample, sequenced in a study of OX40 agonist ivuxolimab in advanced cancers. Assay: immunoSEQ multiplex PCR; the TCRdb copy retains only in-frame clones and omits some. Here the sample spans tens of thousands of clones, 88% being singletons. The sample in question was CD4+ or CD8+ T cells sorted from blood, obtained in a trial of the OX40 agonist ivuxolimab. Receptors originate from an adult with an advanced solid tumor such as melanoma, head and neck, liver or kidney cancer.

The CDR3 nucleotides read TGTGCCAGCAGTGAAGCCCAACTGCTCAGGGGACTGAAAAACAATGAGCAGTTCTTC. It codes for CASSEAQLLRGLKNNEQFF. V is TRBV2 and J is TRBJ2-1, with D possibly called TRBD1 or TRBD2 (6 bases each). The CDR3 is 19 residues long. V lost 0 bases to trimming and J lost 5 bases, with 23 bases between them. Looked up from germline, CDR1 is SNHLY and CDR2 is FYNNEI.

Only a few counts were recorded for this clone. The chain is built from TRBV11-3 and TRBJ2-3; TRBD2 matches at 8 bases. Germline lookup yields CDR1 SGHNT and CDR2 YENEEA. The V and J ends lost 5 bases and 6 bases, in that order; junction bases with no gene match: 7. The CDR3 is 14 amino acids. The CDR3 DNA follows: TGTGCCAGCAGCGCCGGACTAGCCGGGGATACGCAGTATTTT. This encodes CASSAGLAGDTQYF.